These 28 T cell receptor beta chains were all obtained from the same sample, sequenced in a study of blood T cell repertoires in COVID-19. Data came from immunoSEQ multiplex PCR; TCRdb stores just in-frame clones and leaves some out. The data show hundreds of thousands of clones, roughly nine tenths seen once. Sequencing was done on a sample of peripheral blood. The receptors stem from an older woman who had recovered from COVID-19.

This clone was seen just once. The chain is built from TRBV6-6 and TRBJ1-2, with TRBD1 matching over 9 bases. V was pared by 4 bases and J by 5 bases, with 11 bases of the junction left unmatched. Germline assignment: CDR1 MNHNY and CDR2 SVGAGI (reference sequence). This CDR3 comprises 16 residues. The CDR3, as DNA: TGTGCCAGCAGTTTTTTCACCCGGGGGACAGGGTATGGCTACACCTTC. This codes for CASSFFTRGTGYGYTF.

The rearrangement links TRBV9 to TRBJ2-7; D might be TRBD2 (5 bases). V dropped 4 bases and J dropped 6 bases, with 8 bases sitting between them. The CDR3 consists of 11 residues. The V gene's germline CDR1 is SGDLS and CDR2 YYNGEE. The CDR3 sequence is CASSREGEQYF. The CDR3 DNA follows: TGTGCCAGCAGCCGAGAGGGCGAGCAGTACTTC.

This chain connects TRBV5-1 to TRBJ2-7; D might be TRBD1 (6 bases). Trimming left V 9 bases short and J 6 bases short, with 16 bases between. The CDR3 runs 12 residues. The germline gives CDR1 SGHRS, CDR2 YFSETQ. CDR3 DNA: TGCGCCACCCATGGGGGCCAAGGCGAGCAGTACTTC. This sequence encodes CATHGGQGEQYF.

The J gene is TRBJ2-5, the V gene TRBV19, with 7 bases that match TRBD1. The CDR3 consists of 15 residues. The junction had 7 bases not matched to a gene; V was cut back by 4 bases and J by 2 bases. Germline-derived CDR1 and CDR2 are LNHDA and SQIVND (reference sequence). CDR3 coding DNA: TGTGCCAGTAGTAAGCTGGGGACAGCACAAGAGACCCAGTACTTC. It specifies CASSKLGTAQETQYF.

The chain combines TRBV29-1 with TRBJ2-1, with 12 bases matching TRBD1. Trimming at V came to 6 bases and at J to 15 bases, leaving 15 bases not matched to a gene. The V gene's germline CDR1 is SQVTM and CDR2 ANQGSEA. The CDR3 loop spans 14 amino acids. Written as DNA, the CDR3 is TGCAGCGTAAAGGGACAGGGGGCGTCCGACCTGATGTTCTTC. It codes for CSVKGQGASDLMFF.

The V call is TRBV12-3 or TRBV12-4, the J call TRBJ2-3; tentative D call: TRBD1 (5 bases). The CDR3 sequence is 12 residues long. Deletions cut 7 bases from V and 7 bases from J, with 12 bases between. The CDR3 DNA follows: TGTGCCAGCACCAAAGTGGGGCATACGCAGTATTTT. It is translated as CASTKVGHTQYF.

This chain links TRBV5-5 with TRBJ2-7, with 9 bases matching TRBD1. Germline V gives CDR1 SGHKS, CDR2 YYEKEE (reference sequence). The V segment lost 4 bases and the J segment 1 base; nucleotides outside the gene matches: 3. The length of the CDR3 is 14 residues. CDR3 protein: CASSMTGGSYEQYF. The CDR3 DNA follows: TGTGCCAGCAGCATGACAGGGGGTTCCTACGAGCAGTACTTC. The whole variable domain, remainder taken from reference TRBV5-5 and TRBJ2-7, is DAGVTQSPTHLIKTRGQQVTLRCSPISGHKSVSWYQQVLGQGPQFIFQYYEKEERGRGNFPDRFSARQFPNYSSELNVNALLLGDSALYLCASSMTGGSYEQYFGPGTRLTVT.

The chain is built from TRBV4-3 and TRBJ2-2; no definite D call. CDR3 length: 15 amino acids. Trimming took 0 bases from V and 6 from J, leaving 11 bases between them. Germline assignment: CDR1 LGHNA and CDR2 YSLEER. The chain's CDR3 is CASSQERQTPGELFF. The CDR3 nucleotides read TGCGCCAGCAGCCAAGAACGGCAGACTCCCGGGGAGCTGTTTTTT.

The V call is TRBV5-1, the J call TRBJ2-3; 12 bases fit TRBD2. Germline assignment: CDR1 SGHRS and CDR2 YFSETQ. This CDR3 contains 16 residues. V was pared by 1 base and J by 5 bases, with 5 bases of the junction left unmatched. In nucleotides, the CDR3 is TGCGCCAGCAGCTTGAGCCTAGCGGGGGGGATAGATACGCAGTATTTT. Translated: CASSLSLAGGIDTQYF.

V is TRBV9 and J is TRBJ2-7; TRBD1 matches at 7 bases. Per the germline V gene, CDR1 is SGDLS and CDR2 is YYNGEE. This CDR3 region has 16 residues. J lost 4 bases, V lost 4 bases, and 14 bases had no gene match. This CDR3 is CASSPRTGVTLYEQYF. In DNA form, the CDR3 reads TGTGCCAGCAGCCCCCGAACAGGGGTCACCCTATACGAGCAGTACTTC.

This clone was counted only a few times. The chain carries TRBV5-1 and TRBJ1-5; D gene ambiguous. Germline values: CDR1 SGHRS, CDR2 YFSETQ. The length of the CDR3 is 14 residues. Between the trimmed V and J ends, which lost 0 bases and 7 bases, there was a span of 11 bases. This chain's CDR3 is CASSLDSRGQPQHF. The DNA for the CDR3 is TGCGCCAGCAGCTTGGACTCCCGGGGACAGCCCCAGCATTTT.

This chain joins TRBV29-1 and TRBJ2-1, with 9 positions matching TRBD1. Trimming at V came to 3 bases and at J to 9 bases, leaving 3 bases not matched to a gene. In germline, CDR1 is SQVTM, CDR2 ANQGSEA. This CDR3 has 12 amino acids. CDR3 region: CSVEGQGLEQFF. The DNA of the CDR3 is TGCAGCGTTGAGGGACAGGGCCTTGAGCAGTTCTTC.

The chain carries TRBV7-9 and TRBJ2-7; D remains unclear. Deletions cut 1 base from V and 1 base from J, with 8 bases between. Germline CDR1 and CDR2: SEHNR and FQNEAQ (reference sequence). This CDR3 contains 14 residues. The CDR3 nucleotides are TGTGCCAGCAGCTTAGATGGCAGGTCCTACGAGCAGTACTTC. It specifies CASSLDGRSYEQYF.

The chain couples TRBV9 to TRBJ2-3; 8 positions agree with TRBD2. The CDR3 is made up of 17 amino acids. V lost 3 bases, J lost 4 bases, and 13 bases stayed unmatched. Germline CDR1 SGDLS, CDR2 YYNGEE. CDR3 DNA: TGTGCCAGCAGCGCATCCCTGAGGCTAGCGGGCCCAGATACGCAGTATTTT. Residues: CASSASLRLAGPDTQYF.

The V and J genes are TRBV18 and TRBJ2-4; D not certain. This CDR3 region has 15 residues. The ends were cut back, 6 bases at V and 0 bases at J, with 12 bases in the middle. Per the germline V gene, CDR1 is KGHSH and CDR2 is LQKENI. CDR3 loop: CASSQGQVAKNIQYF. CDR3 coding DNA: TGTGCCAGCTCTCAAGGCCAGGTAGCCAAAAACATTCAGTACTTC.

The V and J genes are TRBV7-9 and TRBJ2-1, with TRBD1 identical over 8 bases. Germline CDR1 reads SEHNR; CDR2 reads FQNEAQ (reference sequence). With 7 bases clipped from V and 10 bases from J, the junction kept 15 bases outside the gene matches. The CDR3 spans 15 residues. This CDR3 reads CASTKTGVRGGEQFF. The DNA of the CDR3 is TGTGCCAGCACCAAGACAGGGGTGAGGGGCGGGGAGCAGTTCTTC.

This sequence joins TRBV3-1 (or the pseudogene TRBV3-2) and TRBJ2-5; 11 bases align to TRBD1. The junction had 7 bases not matched to a gene; V was cut back by 5 bases and J by 2 bases. The V gene's germline CDR1 is LGHDT and CDR2 YNNKEL (reference sequence). CDR3 length: 16 amino acids. The CDR3 region is CASSRGTGGRQETQYF. In nucleotides, the CDR3 is TGTGCCAGCAGCAGAGGGACAGGGGGAAGACAAGAGACCCAGTACTTC.

The chain links TRBV28 to TRBJ2-3, with TRBD2 identical over 9 bases. The CDR3 totals 14 residues. J lost 1 base, V lost 11 bases, and 7 bases had no gene match. The V gene's germline CDR1 is MDHEN and CDR2 SYDVKM. The CDR3 loop is CALGASGGTDTQYF. CDR3 nucleotides: TGTGCCCTCGGAGCTAGCGGGGGCACAGATACGCAGTATTTT.

V is TRBV28 and J is TRBJ1-1; D is uncertain. CDR1 and CDR2 from the germline V gene are MDHEN and SYDVKM. Trimming removed 6 bases from V and 3 bases from J, with 20 bases in between. The CDR3 extends over 16 amino acids. CDR3 DNA: TGTGCCAGCAGCCTATGGGAGAGGAGAAGGTACACTGAAGCTTTCTTT. Amino acids: CASSLWERRRYTEAFF.

The CDR3 loop is CASSLVREVSYEQYF. The CDR3 coding sequence is TGTGCCAGCAGCTTAGTCAGGGAAGTCTCCTACGAGCAGTACTTC. The rearrangement uses TRBV7-9 and TRBJ2-7; tentative D call: TRBD1 (5 bases). CDR3 length: 15 amino acids. CDR1 is SEHNR and CDR2 is FQNEAQ in the germline V gene (reference sequence). V lost 1 base to trimming and J lost 0 bases, with 10 bases between them. Complete variable domain (other parts from reference TRBV7-9 and TRBJ2-7): DTGVSQNPRHKITKRGQNVTFRCDPISEHNRLYWYRQTLGQGPEFLTYFQNEAQLEKSRLLSDRFSAERPKGSFSTLEIQRTEQGDSAMYLCASSLVREVSYEQYFGPGTRLTVT.

The table lists this clone with a count of one. The rearrangement links TRBV24-1 to TRBJ1-2; D remains unclear. V was shortened by 1 base and J by 4 bases, with 9 bases between the two germline ends. The CDR3 has 14 amino acids. Germline V gene lookup returns CDR1 KGHDR and CDR2 SFDVKD. CDR3 coding DNA: TGTGCCACCAGTGATTTTACAGCACCCTATGGCTACACCTTC. Translated, it gives CATSDFTAPYGYTF.

The chain uses TRBV10-1 and TRBJ1-5; unclear D gene. CDR3 length: 15 amino acids. Trimming removed 3 bases at V and 2 bases at J, with 11 bases between. The germline gives CDR1 WNHNN, CDR2 SYGVQD (reference sequence). This CDR3 is CASSEESRGNQPQHF. Here the CDR3 DNA reads TGCGCCAGCAGTGAAGAGTCCCGGGGCAATCAGCCCCAGCATTTT.

The gene calls are TRBV29-1 and TRBJ1-5; D is perhaps TRBD1 (6 bases). Germline CDR1 reads SQVTM; CDR2 reads ANQGSEA. The V gene lost 4 bases and the J gene lost 2 bases, with 15 bases spanning the gap. This CDR3 region has 15 residues. The CDR3 region has the DNA TGCAGCGTTGGTTGGGGGCGAGGCGGCAATCAGCCCCAGCATTTT. Translating gives CSVGWGRGGNQPQHF.

The CDR3 here is CASSLEVSSGYGYTF. The CDR3 region has the DNA TGTGCCAGCAGCTTAGAGGTTTCGAGCGGCTATGGCTACACCTTC. The J gene is TRBJ1-2, the V gene TRBV11-1; D is uncertain. Per germline, CDR1 SGHAT and CDR2 FQDESV (reference sequence). Deletions cut 1 base from V and 4 bases from J, with 13 bases between. The CDR3 is 15 residues long.

The chain employs TRBV2 and TRBJ1-1, with 7 positions matching TRBD1. The CDR3 contains 18 residues. The V segment lost 4 bases and the J segment 0 bases; nucleotides outside the gene matches: 14. Germline V gene data show CDR1 as SNHLY and CDR2 as FYNNEI. The CDR3, as DNA: TGTGCCAGCAGTGGACGGGACAGAATGGCGGTCGTGAACACTGAAGCTTTCTTT. This gives the protein CASSGRDRMAVVNTEAFF. The entire variable domain, with the rest obtained from reference TRBV2 and TRBJ1-1, is as follows: EPEVTQTPSHQVTQMGQEVILRCVPISNHLYFYWYRQILGQKVEFLVSFYNNEISEKSEIFDDQFSVERPDGSNFTLKIRSTKLEDSAMYFCASSGRDRMAVVNTEAFFGQGTRLTVV.

This sequence joins TRBV19 and TRBJ1-5, with TRBD1 matching 7 bases. The germline V gene has CDR1 LNHDA and CDR2 SQIVND (reference sequence). The CDR3 covers 14 residues. V dropped 8 bases and J dropped 4; count of bases not matched to a gene: 8. CDR3 residues: CASCGDSENQPQHF. CDR3 bases: TGTGCCAGTTGTGGGGACAGTGAAAATCAGCCCCAGCATTTT.

This rearrangement joins TRBV3-1 (or the pseudogene TRBV3-2) to TRBJ2-5, with D possibly TRBD1 on 5 matching bases. Germline CDR1 and CDR2: LGHDT and YNNKEL (reference sequence). This CDR3 has 16 residues. Trimming left V 0 bases short and J 5 bases short, with 16 bases between. CDR3 protein: CASSQDGALVWETQYF. The DNA of the CDR3 is TGTGCCAGCAGCCAAGATGGGGCCCTGGTCTGGGAGACCCAGTACTTC.

The chain couples TRBV15 to TRBJ2-5, with TRBD2 matching over 7 bases. Germline V gene sequence: CDR1 LNHNV, CDR2 YYDKDF (reference sequence). The CDR3 runs to 14 residues. J lost 5 bases, V lost 4 bases, and 7 bases had no gene match. CDR3 amino acids: CATSTGTTMETQYF. Here the CDR3 DNA reads TGTGCCACCAGCACAGGGACTACCATGGAGACCCAGTACTTC.